This TCR beta chain was obtained from a study of shared clonotypes between healthy human individuals (dated by TCRdb to about 2020). For the study in its entirety: The cohort comprised two women and a few men aged 18 to 49 years. For each donor, three plates each were used for CD4 naive and CD4 memory, two plates were used for CD8 naive, and one plate was used for CD8 memory. To estimate repertoire size and how much clonotype sharing occurs between individuals, the study deeply sequenced the blood TCR repertoires of about 5 healthy adults. To increase sequencing depth and limit assay-specific biases, different laboratories used diverse techniques to prepare libraries and sequence TCR repertoires. Per donor, leukapheresis produced somewhere between about 0.85 and 10 billion PBMCs.

From the cysteine through the phenylalanine, the CDR3 covers 14 amino acids. Only the CDR3 DNA stays, 42 bases, in frame from base 1. Trimming accounts for 9 bases at V and 3 bases at J, while the number of junction bases matched to no gene is 8. The germline V gene encodes CDR1 LNHDA and CDR2 SQIVND (reference sequence). What the research found in general, with its limitations: When a handful of donors were compared, the shared fraction of clonotypes was about 5.2% for naive CD4, around 4% for naive CD8, roughly 2.5% for memory CD4, and 0.35% to 0.4% for memory CD8. Sampling was restricted to blood, and TCR repertoires in tissue are likely to differ from TCR repertoires in blood. Compared with non-shared clonotypes, the clonotypes found in all four sorted-subset donors had higher generation probabilities. Even with the large sequencing depth, rarefaction of the sorted-subset datasets indicated that sequencing was incomplete. Pairwise subsampling led to the expectation that sequencing depth would affect the degree of clonotype sharing among donors. Naive subsets generally had larger estimated clonotype richness than memory subsets did. Because the study included a small number of donors, the genetic and exposure-history diversity represented was limited.

The donors were healthy, HIV-negative adults with no recently reported acute infections or vaccinations. Every donor was a Caucasian adult living in Nashville, Tennessee, USA. CD4+ T cells were enriched by magnetic negative selection; naive cells were then positively selected on CD45RA, and the negative fraction formed the memory subset. After blood collection by leukapheresis, PBMCs were isolated using Ficoll-Histopaque density gradient centrifugation and then cryopreserved in the vapor phase of liquid nitrogen. Analytical flow cytometry was used to check the purity and quantity of each magnetically sorted T cell population. Genomic DNA was isolated from every sorted fraction and measured by UV absorbance on a Nanodrop 2000c. Using the deep immunoSEQ assay, TCR CDR3 regions were amplified from genomic DNA by multiplex PCR. Extracted genomic DNA from each cell subset was spread evenly across all wells of several immunoSEQ 96-well plates, with each plate serving as a replicate. Each replicate PCR for sorted subsets received roughly 0.2 ug genomic DNA, equal to 30,000 or so T cell genomes. The purified libraries were quantified using a Qubit 3.0 fluorometer, sized with a Bioanalyzer 2100, and then quantified again using the KAPA Library Quantification kit. Each immunoSEQ 96-well plate was sequenced on its own single-read 150-cycle Illumina NextSeq 550 flow cell. The authors processed their data as follows. Because the immunoSEQ output held only junctional sequences and lacked quality scores, the filtering could not match the filtering applied to full-length reads. Sequences were annotated with PyIR, a Python wrapper for IgBLAST v1.9, and V/J genes and CDR3 were assigned using IMGT germline references. Reads were filtered out if the reads had weak V/J assignments (E-value above 1e-6), no CDR3, stop codons, out-of-frame junctions, or ambiguous translated residues. V3J clonotypes were defined by identical inferred V gene, J gene, and CDR3 amino acid sequence. Percentage overlap between repertoires was computed as shared unique clonotypes divided by the size of the smaller repertoire. Richness of each repertoire was evaluated using RTK rarefaction, the Chao1 estimator, and Recon v2.1 estimates of unobserved clonotypes. For all TCRbeta clonotypes obtained by the gDNA method from a handful of donors, generation probabilities were computed with OLGA. TCRdb obtained this table from immuneACCESS and retained in-frame rearrangements with V and J assigned. These tables miss some clones; where compared with another copy, unresolved V genes account for less than half of the shortfall, and the remainder is unexplained. V and J calls and clone size come straight from that table; D and trimming were deduced from the DNA. The sample contains roughly 1,600,000 clones, roughly 98.5% of them found a single time. Around 0.38% of the sample comes from the top ten.

On this clone itself: No antigen is known for it. Base qualities are not at hand, and no much larger clone is one base apart.

The specimen sequenced was naive CD4+ T cells sorted from blood. The cell subset or site label on this specimen signifies: CD45RA+ positively selected. The receptor was derived from a man aged 25-45 years in good health. The chain joins TRBV19 to TRBJ2-5, with 9 middle bases fitting TRBD1. The CDR3 sequence is CASQKDRGEETQYF. The DNA sequence is given as TGTGCCAGCCAAAAGGACAGGGGAGAAGAGACCCAGTACTTC.